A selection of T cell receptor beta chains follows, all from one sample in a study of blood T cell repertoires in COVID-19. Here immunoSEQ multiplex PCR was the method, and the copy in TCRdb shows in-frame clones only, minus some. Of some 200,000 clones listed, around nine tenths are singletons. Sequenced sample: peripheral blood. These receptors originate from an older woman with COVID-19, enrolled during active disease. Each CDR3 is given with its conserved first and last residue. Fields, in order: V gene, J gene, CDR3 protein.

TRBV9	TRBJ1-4	CASSVGSGATNEKLFF
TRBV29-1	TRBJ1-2	CSVGDSPYGYTF
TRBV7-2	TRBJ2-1	CASSSPPGSAFF
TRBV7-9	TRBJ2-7	CASSEHPFQSYEQYF
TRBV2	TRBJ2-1	CASSTRTSDYNEQFF
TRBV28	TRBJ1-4	CASSPTVYREKLFF
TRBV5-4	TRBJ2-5	CASSLYGQAPGETQYF
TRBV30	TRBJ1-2	CAWTLTGHYGYTF
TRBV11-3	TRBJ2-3	CASSEGTVTDTQYF
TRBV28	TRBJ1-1	CASSTPGTEAFF
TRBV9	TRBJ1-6	CASSVGVEGRSPLHF
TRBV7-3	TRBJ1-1	CASSPGQVNTEAFF
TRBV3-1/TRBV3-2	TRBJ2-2	CASSQDHGTSGTGELFF
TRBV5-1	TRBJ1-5	CASSLDSVGNQPQHF
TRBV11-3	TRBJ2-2	CASSQGLALDTGELFF
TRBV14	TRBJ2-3	CASSQGGIPSTDTQYF
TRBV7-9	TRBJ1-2	CASSPQGQIYGYTF
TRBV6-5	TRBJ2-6	CASSYEGASGANVLTF
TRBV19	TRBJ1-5	CASSIGEGWQPQHF
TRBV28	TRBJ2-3	CASRLAGGGTDTQYF
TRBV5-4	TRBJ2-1	CASRMGQGSHNEQFF
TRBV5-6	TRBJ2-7	CASSTYYEQYF
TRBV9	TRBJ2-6	CASSPWLGRGTGANVLTF
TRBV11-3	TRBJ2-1	CASSLLGTVREQFF
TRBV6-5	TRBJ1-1	CASSPLGGSTEAFF
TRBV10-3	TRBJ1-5	CAISSGQGNQPQHF
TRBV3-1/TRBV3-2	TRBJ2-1	CASSPEARFFNEQFF
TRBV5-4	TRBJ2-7	CASSLGGILAGAKEQYF
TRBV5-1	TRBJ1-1	CASSPQPGQGKAFF
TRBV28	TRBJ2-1	CATLTPTGTVSYNEQFF
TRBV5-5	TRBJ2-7	CASSSEADPFLYEQYF
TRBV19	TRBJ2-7	CASSDGDSFSYEQYF
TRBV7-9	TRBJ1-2	CASSLVDNGYTF
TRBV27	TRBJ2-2	CASSIRPAGRANTGELFF
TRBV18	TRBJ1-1	CASSPLADRNTEAFF
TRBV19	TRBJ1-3	CASTDSGHSGNTIYF
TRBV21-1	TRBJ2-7	CASSNSGLVLFSYEQYF
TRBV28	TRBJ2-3	CASSFMRLNTDTQYF
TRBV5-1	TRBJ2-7	CASSPTGFLGEQYF
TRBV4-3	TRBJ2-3	CASSQSLAGNSPDTQYF
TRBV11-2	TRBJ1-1	CASSFSSTEAFF
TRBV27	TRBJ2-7	CASSGGPSGISYEQYF
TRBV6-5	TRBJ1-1	CASSYGTDFMNTEAFF
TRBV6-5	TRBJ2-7	CASSSPGQGAHEQYF
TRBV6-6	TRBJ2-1	CASSLLAGVYNEQFF
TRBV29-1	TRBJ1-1	CSVSGGDVTEAFF
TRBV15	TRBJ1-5	CATSFRPWTDSNQPQHF
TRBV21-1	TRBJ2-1	CASSKVGGTSYNEQFF
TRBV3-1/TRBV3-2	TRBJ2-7	CASSQGLAGVLEQYF
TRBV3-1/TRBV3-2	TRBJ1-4	CASSLSRREEKLFF
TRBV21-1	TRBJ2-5	CASSSRLLAERIKGETQYF
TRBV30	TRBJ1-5	CAWRDSSLSNQPQHF
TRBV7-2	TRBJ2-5	CASSLGAQETQYF
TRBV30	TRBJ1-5	CAWSHFSNQPQHF
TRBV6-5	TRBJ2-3	CASNGLNTDTQYF
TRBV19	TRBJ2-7	CASSSEGGSEQYF
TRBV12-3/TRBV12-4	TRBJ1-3	CASSSGSGNTIYF
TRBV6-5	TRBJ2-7	CASSYKYEQYF
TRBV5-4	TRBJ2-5	CASSRGVAGETQYF